This T cell receptor beta chain was observed in a study of blood T cell repertoires in COVID-19. Study-level information: There were acute and convalescent COVID-19 samples, and they came from the United States, Italy and Spain. Sample material is recorded as cDNA or gDNA derived from T cells, B-cell-depleted T cells, or PBMCs.

Per the study methods: Reference gene primers were amplified, and this amplification served to estimate nucleated cell counts. This table comes from immunoSEQ multiplex PCR, and its TCRdb copy is limited to in-frame clones, with some not included. That table gives V, J and clone size, and the DNA gave D and trimming. The sample carries 250,000 or so clones, approximately 90% recorded once. Germline V gives CDR1 SGDLS, CDR2 YYNGEE. The V gene lost 2 bases and the J gene lost 1 base, with 10 bases spanning the gap. The CDR3 totals 15 residues. This clonotype was sampled from a woman aged 40 to 50 who had recovered from COVID-19. The V call is TRBV9, the J call TRBJ2-1; D gene uncertain. Sequencing used peripheral blood. CDR3 amino acids: CASSVRRPSYNEQFF. CDR3 coding DNA: TGTGCCAGCAGCGTCCGGAGACCTTCCTACAATGAGCAGTTCTTC.